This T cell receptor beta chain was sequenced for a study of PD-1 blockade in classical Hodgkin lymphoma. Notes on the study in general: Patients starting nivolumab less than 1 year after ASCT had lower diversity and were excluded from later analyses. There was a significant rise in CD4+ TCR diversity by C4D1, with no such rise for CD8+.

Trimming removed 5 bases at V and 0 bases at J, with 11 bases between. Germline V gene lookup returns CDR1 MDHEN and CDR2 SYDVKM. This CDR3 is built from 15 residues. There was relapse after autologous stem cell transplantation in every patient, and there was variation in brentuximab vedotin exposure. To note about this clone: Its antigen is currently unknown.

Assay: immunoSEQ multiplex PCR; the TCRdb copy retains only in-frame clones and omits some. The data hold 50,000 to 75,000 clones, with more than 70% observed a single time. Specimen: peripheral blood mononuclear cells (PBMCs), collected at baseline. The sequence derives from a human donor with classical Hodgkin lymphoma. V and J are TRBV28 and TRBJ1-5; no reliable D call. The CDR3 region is CASSHLLGSNQPQHF. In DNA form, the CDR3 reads TGTGCCAGCAGTCACCTTCTGGGTAGCAATCAGCCCCAGCATTTT.